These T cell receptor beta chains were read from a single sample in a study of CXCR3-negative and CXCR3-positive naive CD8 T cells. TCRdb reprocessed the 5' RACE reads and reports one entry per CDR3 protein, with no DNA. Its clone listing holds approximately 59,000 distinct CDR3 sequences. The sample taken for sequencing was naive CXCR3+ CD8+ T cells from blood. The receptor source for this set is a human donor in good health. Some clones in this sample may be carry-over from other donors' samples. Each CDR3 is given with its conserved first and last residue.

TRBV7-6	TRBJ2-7	CASSLGQGAGEQYF
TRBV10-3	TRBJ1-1	CATLKENTEAFF
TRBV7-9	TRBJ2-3	CASSPEGTDTQYF
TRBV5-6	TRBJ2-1	CASSPELGFFSYEQFF
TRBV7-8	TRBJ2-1	CASSPPGRGGTYNEQFF
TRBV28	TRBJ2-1	CASKIRGPSGGPYNEQFF
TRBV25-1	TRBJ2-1	CASSPFQGLSSYNEQFF
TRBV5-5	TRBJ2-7	CASRSGTDQYEQYF
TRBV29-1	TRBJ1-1	CSVELGLDENTEAFF
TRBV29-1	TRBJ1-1	CSVDRYGDNTEAFF
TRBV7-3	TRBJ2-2	CASRPGRNTGELFF
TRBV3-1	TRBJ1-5	CASSQRGSTGSVRNQPQHF
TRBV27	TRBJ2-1	CASSLRVVDEQFF
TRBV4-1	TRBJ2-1	CASSQHGSLLNEQFF
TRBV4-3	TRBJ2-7	CASSQYGGYEQYF
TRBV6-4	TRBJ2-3	CASSDTSGTDTQYF
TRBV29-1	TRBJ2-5	CSVVPGFQETQYF
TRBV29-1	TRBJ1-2	CSKGQSNYGYTF
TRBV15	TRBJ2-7	CATSGGDASEQYF
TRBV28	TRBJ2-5	CASVVAGGETQYF
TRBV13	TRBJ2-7	CASSSRDRRSYEQYF
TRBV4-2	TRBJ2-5	CASSQDLGGQETQYF
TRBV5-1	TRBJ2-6	CASSAGDRGRDGANVLTF
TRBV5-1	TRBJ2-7	CASSLGLAGESYEQYF
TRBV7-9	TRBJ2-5	CASSPAWTGGRETQYF
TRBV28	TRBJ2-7	CASSLFRDRGYEQYF
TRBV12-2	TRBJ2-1	CASRLAGGVYNEQFF
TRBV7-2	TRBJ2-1	CASSLGASGGPALGEQFF
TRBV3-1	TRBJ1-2	CASSQRGNYGYTF
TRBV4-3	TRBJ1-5	CASSPKHRLDLSNQPQHF
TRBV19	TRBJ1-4	CASSDWTFATNEKLFF
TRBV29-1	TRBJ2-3	CSANPTSGGADTQYF
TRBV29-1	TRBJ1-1	CSVETSVDTEAFF
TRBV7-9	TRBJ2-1	CASSLAFLGGTANNEQFF
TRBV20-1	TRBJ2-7	CSAQSTDSYEQYF
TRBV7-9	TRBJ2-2	CASSPGRQGETGELFF
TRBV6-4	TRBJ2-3	CASSEGPTGNTDTQYF
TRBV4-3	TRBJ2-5	CASSQRGGQETQYF
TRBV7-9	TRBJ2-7	CASSSRAEISYEQYF
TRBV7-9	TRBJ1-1	CASSLPSGPNTEAFF
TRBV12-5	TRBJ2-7	CASGPNFGYEQYF
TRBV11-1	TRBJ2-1	CASSLRVGRNNEQFF
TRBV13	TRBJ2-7	CASSPAGQGVYEQYF
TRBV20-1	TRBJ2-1	CSAEGRSGYEQFF
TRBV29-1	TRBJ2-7	CSVERQPYEQYF
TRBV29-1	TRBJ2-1	CSVEGWDRANNEQFF
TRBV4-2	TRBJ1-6	CASSQTRYNSPLHF
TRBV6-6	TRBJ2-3	CASSYRGAEDTQYF
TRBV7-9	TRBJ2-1	CASSLLRPEQFF
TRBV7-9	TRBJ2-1	CASSPGTSRSSYNEQFF
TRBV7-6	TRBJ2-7	CASSLALSGWEQYF
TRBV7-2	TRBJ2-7	CASSLETQGGEQYF
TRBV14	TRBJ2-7	CASSQYPGYEQYF
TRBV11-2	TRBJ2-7	CASSFNRTSSYEQYF
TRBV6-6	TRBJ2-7	CASSYSGTTYEQYF
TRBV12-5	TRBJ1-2	CASGLAGTGGGGYTF
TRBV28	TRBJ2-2	CASSFGSNTGELFF
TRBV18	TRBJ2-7	CASSPPGQYEQYF
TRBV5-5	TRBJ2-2	CASRPAGGFTGELFF